The next 24 T cell receptor beta chains were all read from a single sample in a study of cytomegalovirus exposure and HLA in healthy donors. The repertoire was sequenced with immunoSEQ multiplex PCR; TCRdb's copy has only in-frame clones and lacks some. This repertoire shows 150,000 to 200,000 clones, approximately 89% found once; its top ten account for over 9%. The sample comprised PBMCs. These receptors came from a woman aged 18-35 years in good health and CMV-seropositive.

This clone was counted only a few times. CDR3 bases: TGTGCCAGCAGCTTGGGCCCGAACAGTCACACCGGGGAGCTGTTTTTT. This gives the protein CASSLGPNSHTGELFF. V usage is TRBV7-9 and J usage is TRBJ2-2; no clear D. Germline CDR1 reads SEHNR; CDR2 reads FQNEAQ (reference sequence). This CDR3 is 16 amino acids long. V was cut by 3 bases and J by 3 bases, with 14 bases left in between.

In DNA form, the CDR3 reads TGTGCCAGCAGCCAAGCGGGGACTAGCGGGAGGGCCATCTACAATGAGCAGTTCTTC. This codes for CASSQAGTSGRAIYNEQFF. This chain uses TRBV14 with TRBJ2-1, with 16 bases aligning to TRBD2. This CDR3 comprises 19 residues. V trimming: 1 base; J trimming: 3 bases; junction bases outside the gene matches: 6. Per germline, CDR1 SGHDN and CDR2 FVKESK.

The chain links TRBV5-6 to TRBJ2-7; 11 nucleotides line up with TRBD2. This CDR3 is built from 16 residues. The V gene end was trimmed by 1 base and the J gene end by 3 bases; junction bases not matched to a gene: 6. Germline lookup yields CDR1 SGHDT and CDR2 YYEEEE. CDR3 loop: CASSLRASGRYYEQYF. The CDR3 DNA reads as TGTGCCAGCAGCTTGCGAGCTAGCGGGAGGTACTACGAGCAGTACTTC.

The J gene is TRBJ2-5, the V gene TRBV5-1; weak D call: TRBD1 (6 bases). The CDR3 loop spans 14 amino acids. Germline CDR1 is SGHRS and CDR2 is YFSETQ. The germline V and J ends were trimmed by 4 bases and 2 bases, with 12 bases remaining between them. The CDR3 DNA follows: TGCGCCAGCAGCCTCCGGACAGCTCAAGAGACCCAGTACTTC. The encoded protein is CASSLRTAQETQYF. The full variable domain, completed using reference TRBV5-1 and TRBJ2-5, is KAGVTQTPRYLIKTRGQQVTLSCSPISGHRSVSWYQQTPGQGLQFLFEYFSETQRNKGNFPGRFSGRQFSNSRSEMNVSTLELGDSALYLCASSLRTAQETQYFGPGTRLLVL.

The chain carries TRBV4-1 and TRBJ2-1, with 8 positions matching TRBD2. The CDR3 extends over 16 amino acids. The germline gives CDR1 MGHRA, CDR2 YSYEKL. The ends lost 4 bases at V and 9 bases at J; junction bases unmatched: 14. CDR3 in amino acids: CASSPRVSGEFGEQFF. DNA of the CDR3: TGCGCCAGCAGCCCCCGCGTTAGCGGGGAGTTTGGTGAGCAGTTCTTC.

J is TRBJ2-2 and V is TRBV7-9, with 7 bases matching TRBD1. The germline gives CDR1 SEHNR, CDR2 FQNEAQ (reference sequence). The CDR3 is 16 residues long. V was pared by 1 base and J by 1 base, with 3 bases of the junction left unmatched. CDR3 residues: CASSLGTGLNTGELFF. The CDR3 DNA reads as TGTGCCAGCAGCTTAGGGACAGGATTGAACACCGGGGAGCTGTTTTTT.

This chain uses TRBV7-9 with TRBJ2-3; 7 bases align to TRBD2. The germline V gene has CDR1 SEHNR and CDR2 FQNEAQ (reference sequence). After removal of 2 bases from V and 4 bases from J, the junction contained 3 bases not matched to a gene. The CDR3 totals 14 residues. DNA of the CDR3: TGTGCCAGCAGCTTAAAGACTAGCCCAGATACGCAGTATTTT. It codes for CASSLKTSPDTQYF.

The chain combines TRBV10-3 with TRBJ2-7; tentatively, D is TRBD1 (5 bases). The CDR3 runs 16 residues. Germline V lookup: CDR1 ENHRY, CDR2 SYGVKD. V was shortened by 0 bases and J by 0 bases, with 12 bases between the two germline ends. CDR3 nucleotides: TGTGCCATCAGTGAGTCGCCACACAGGAGCTCCTACGAGCAGTACTTC. Residues: CAISESPHRSSYEQYF.

This clone appeared once. V is TRBV11-2 and J is TRBJ2-3, with 10 bases lining up with TRBD2. There are 17 residues in the CDR3. J gave up 0 bases and V 4 bases, and 7 bases lay outside the gene matches. Looked up from germline, CDR1 is SGHAT and CDR2 is FQNNGV. The CDR3 nucleotides read TGTGCCAGCAGCTCTGGACTAGCGGAAATTAGCACAGATACGCAGTATTTT. Amino acid sequence: CASSSGLAEISTDTQYF.

The CDR3 DNA sequence: TGTGCCAGCAGTGAAGCCTGGAACAGGGGCTCTGGAAACACCATATATTTT. The encoded protein is CASSEAWNRGSGNTIYF. This chain joins TRBV6-1 and TRBJ1-3; TRBD1 matches at 7 bases. Germline lookup yields CDR1 MNHNS and CDR2 SASEGT. V gave up 0 bases and J gave up 0 bases; unmatched junction bases: 5. This CDR3 has 17 amino acids.

The rearrangement uses TRBV7-9 and TRBJ2-5, with D maybe TRBD2 (5 bases). Trimming took off 2 bases at V and 1 base at J, with 5 bases between the two ends. Germline CDR1 SEHNR, CDR2 FQNEAQ (reference sequence). CDR3 length: 13 amino acids. CDR3 sequence (DNA): TGTGCCAGCAGCTTAAGCGGCCAAGAGACCCAGTACTTC. Its protein is CASSLSGQETQYF.

The chain is built from TRBV6-5 and TRBJ2-7, with TRBD2 as a possible D gene (5 bases). Trimming shortened V by 6 bases and J by 6 bases, and 12 bases separated the two germline ends. The CDR3 is 12 amino acids. Per germline, CDR1 MNHEY and CDR2 SVGAGI. The CDR3 is CASRTLALEQYF. CDR3 nucleotide sequence: TGTGCCAGCAGAACGCTAGCTCTCGAGCAGTACTTC.

The chain links TRBV7-3 to TRBJ2-1; TRBD2 agrees at 9 bases. This CDR3 is 15 amino acids long. Trimming cost V 4 bases and J 9 bases; bases outside gene matches: 10. The germline V gene has CDR1 SGHTA and CDR2 FQGTGA. The CDR3 DNA reads as TGTGCCAGCAGCTCCTTAGCGGGAGCCCTAGGTGAGCAGTTCTTC. This encodes CASSSLAGALGEQFF.

The DNA of the CDR3 is TGTGCCAGCAGCTCCGACAGGGGACGAAGGCAGCCCCAGCATTTT. Its protein product is CASSSDRGRRQPQHF. The chain employs TRBV7-9 and TRBJ1-5; TRBD1 matches 8 bases. In germline, CDR1 is SEHNR, CDR2 FQNEAQ (reference sequence). The CDR3 is made up of 15 amino acids. J lost 7 bases, V lost 4 bases, and 9 bases had no gene match.

This chain uses TRBV6-5 with TRBJ2-3; 7 positions agree with TRBD1. This CDR3 is 15 amino acids long. Losses at the gene ends were 0 bases for V and 4 bases for J; bases not matched to a gene: 4. Germline-derived CDR1 and CDR2 are MNHEY and SVGAGI. The CDR3 spells CASSYSGQMSDTQYF. CDR3 nucleotides: TGTGCCAGCAGTTACTCGGGACAGATGTCAGATACGCAGTATTTT.

This chain uses TRBV28 with TRBJ1-1, with D unclear. The V and J ends lost 8 bases and 1 base respectively, with 11 bases between them. The CDR3 has 13 amino acids. Germline V gives CDR1 MDHEN, CDR2 SYDVKM. The CDR3 loop is CASEVRGNTEAFF. The CDR3 DNA reads as TGTGCCAGCGAAGTCAGAGGGAACACTGAAGCTTTCTTT.

V is TRBV9 and J is TRBJ2-5, with 7 nucleotides matching TRBD2. The CDR3 covers 15 residues. The trim removed 0 bases at V and 7 bases at J, leaving 9 bases unmatched. Germline loops: CDR1 SGDLS, CDR2 YYNGEE. For the CDR3, the DNA is TGTGCCAGCAGCGTAGGAGGCCTAGCGGAGGGGACCCAGTACTTC. This translates into CASSVGGLAEGTQYF.

The V call is TRBV27, the J call TRBJ2-7; TRBD2 matches 10 bases. The junction had 3 bases not matched to a gene; V was cut back by 0 bases and J by 4 bases. The CDR3 has 15 amino acids. CDR1 MNHEY and CDR2 SMNVEV come from the germline V gene (reference sequence). As DNA, the CDR3 is TGTGCCAGCAGTTTATCCGGAGCGGGAGGGTACGAGCAGTACTTC. It translates to CASSLSGAGGYEQYF.

The chain uses TRBV9 and TRBJ1-2; maybe TRBD1 (6 bases). CDR3 length equals 12 residues. The V gene lost 0 bases and the J gene lost 6 bases, with 6 bases spanning the gap. Germline lookup yields CDR1 SGDLS and CDR2 YYNGEE. For the CDR3, the DNA is TGTGCCAGCAGCGTAGCAGGGGATGGCTACACCTTC. Its translation: CASSVAGDGYTF. The full variable domain, its missing parts supplied by reference TRBV9 and TRBJ1-2, is DSGVTQTPKHLITATGQRVTLRCSPRSGDLSVYWYQQSLDQGLQFLIQYYNGEERAKGNILERFSAQQFPDLHSELNLSSLELGDSALYFCASSVAGDGYTFGSGTRLTVV.

The gene calls are TRBV7-2 and TRBJ2-3; TRBD1 is a possible D gene (5 bases). Trimming stripped 1 base from V and 3 bases from J, with 8 bases between. Germline CDR1 and CDR2: SGHTA and FQGNSA. CDR3 size: 14 residues. The CDR3 DNA follows: TGTGCCAGCAGCTTAGGACAGCATACAGATACGCAGTATTTT. This codes for CASSLGQHTDTQYF.

This clone has just one count. The genes are TRBV11-3 and TRBJ1-2; the D gene is possibly TRBD1 (6 bases). The V gene lost 1 base and the J gene lost 4 bases, with 10 bases spanning the gap. The CDR3 extends over 14 amino acids. The germline gives CDR1 SGHNT, CDR2 YENEEA. CDR3 in amino acids: CASSLVRGLYGYTF. The DNA for the CDR3 is TGTGCCAGCAGCTTAGTCAGGGGCCTCTATGGCTACACCTTC. Looking up the rest from reference TRBV11-3 and TRBJ1-2 gives the full variable domain: EAGVVQSPRYKIIEKKQPVAFWCNPISGHNTLYWYLQNLGQGPELLIRYENEEAVDDSQLPKDRFSAERLKGVDSTLKIQPAELGDSAVYLCASSLVRGLYGYTFGSGTRLTVV.

This chain uses TRBV7-2 with TRBJ2-1, with D tentatively TRBD1 (6 bases). The CDR3 runs 14 residues. The V end lost 7 bases, the J end lost 7 bases, and 17 bases lay between the germline ends. CDR1 SGHTA and CDR2 FQGNSA come from the germline V gene. Here the CDR3 DNA reads TGTGCCAGCACCTCTCGGCAGGGGAGAAATGAGCAGTTCTTC. Translating it yields CASTSRQGRNEQFF.

The sample holds a few counts of this clone. The genes are TRBV19 and TRBJ2-3; 9 bases match TRBD1. Germline assignment: CDR1 LNHDA and CDR2 SQIVND (reference sequence). The CDR3 has 12 residues. Unmatched junction bases numbered 5, after V lost 5 bases and J lost 11 bases. CDR3 DNA: TGTGCCAGTAGTCCGGACAGGGGAGTGCAGTATTTT. Its translation is CASSPDRGVQYF.

V is TRBV30 and J is TRBJ2-7, with a possible D match to TRBD1 (7 bases). From germline, CDR1 is GTSNPN and CDR2 SVGIG (reference sequence). The ends were cut back, 3 bases at V and 4 bases at J, with 16 bases in the middle. The CDR3 extends over 14 amino acids. The CDR3 loop reads CAWSGGQGEYEQYF. In nucleotides, the CDR3 is TGTGCCTGGAGCGGAGGGCAGGGGGAATACGAGCAGTACTTC.